Below are 12 T cell receptor beta chains sequenced from a single sample in a study of T cell repertoires in cytomegalovirus infection. TCRdb reprocessed the reads via MiXCR and lists one record per CDR3 protein. The table records around 34,000 distinct CDR3 sequences, roughly 54% of them present only once. No antigen has been identified for these receptors. This material consisted of CD8+ T cells from cultured PBMCs, taken from culture after CMV antigen stimulation. The source is a human donor in good health (CMV status not recorded). Some clones in this sample may be carry-over from other donors' samples.

This clonotype has a single count. The chain combines TRBV9 with TRBJ2-3; D possibly corresponds to TRBD1 (7 bases). The CDR3 runs 16 residues. V lost 3 bases and J 5 bases, leaving 19 bases between the germline ends. Per the germline V gene, CDR1 is SGDLS and CDR2 is YYNGEE. CDR3 sequence: CASSGYGGGQEDTQYF. The CDR3 nucleotides read TGTGCCAGCAGCGGTTATGGAGGGGGCCAAGAAGATACGCAGTATTTT.

The chain carries TRBV11-2 and TRBJ2-3; 7 nucleotides match TRBD1. The length of the CDR3 is 15 residues. The germline CDR1 and CDR2 sequences are SGHAT and FQNNGV. The V and J ends lost 2 bases and 1 base, in that order; junction bases with no gene match: 3. The CDR3 region has the DNA TGTGCCAGCAGCTTAAACAGGGGTCGCACAGATACGCAGTATTTT. It is translated as CASSLNRGRTDTQYF.

This clonotype has just a few counts. The V gene is TRBV12-3 or TRBV12-4, the J gene TRBJ1-2; 9 bases are a match to TRBD1. The CDR3 is made up of 13 amino acids. The V gene end was trimmed by 5 bases and the J gene end by 4 bases; junction bases not matched to a gene: 2. CDR3 sequence (DNA): TGTGCCAGCAGTCCGGACAGGGGCTATGGCTACACCTTC. The encoded protein is CASSPDRGYGYTF.

The CDR3 DNA reads TGTGCCAGCAGTTTGAGTTCGGCGGACAGGGGGCGCGGGACTGAAGCTTTCTTT. Its translation is CASSLSSADRGRGTEAFF. The chain couples TRBV12-3 or TRBV12-4 to TRBJ1-1; 11 nucleotides agree with TRBD1. Unmatched junction bases numbered 14, after V lost 3 bases and J lost 5 bases. The CDR3 runs to 18 residues.

This chain connects TRBV5-1 to TRBJ1-1; the D gene is possibly TRBD1 (5 bases). Trimming removed 2 bases from V and 4 bases from J, with 12 bases in between. This CDR3 is built from 14 residues. Germline-derived CDR1 and CDR2 are SGHRS and YFSETQ. The CDR3 nucleotides are TGCGCCAGCAGCTTCGGGGGTAGGGGCACTGAAGCTTTCTTT. Amino acid sequence: CASSFGGRGTEAFF. The full variable domain, its missing parts supplied by reference TRBV5-1 and TRBJ1-1, is KAGVTQTPRYLIKTRGQQVTLSCSPISGHRSVSWYQQTPGQGLQFLFEYFSETQRNKGNFPGRFSGRQFSNSRSEMNVSTLELGDSALYLCASSFGGRGTEAFFGQGTRLTVV.

This clonotype appeared many times. The rearrangement uses TRBV5-1 and TRBJ2-5, with 7 bases matching TRBD1. Unmatched junction bases numbered 6, after V lost 0 bases and J lost 1 base. In germline, CDR1 is SGHRS, CDR2 YFSETQ. The CDR3 sequence is 16 residues long. The DNA of the CDR3 is TGCGCCAGCAGCTTGGCTTCTGACAGGGCCCAAGAGACCCAGTACTTC. This sequence encodes CASSLASDRAQETQYF.

The chain couples TRBV5-1 to TRBJ2-1; D gene uncertain. Germline V gene data show CDR1 as SGHRS and CDR2 as YFSETQ. V was cut by 0 bases and J by 15 bases, with 16 bases left in between. The CDR3 is 13 residues long. The CDR3 DNA sequence: TGCGCCAGCAGCTTGGCAGGCCCTAGAGTCTGGTTCTTC. It yields the protein CASSLAGPRVWFF.

The CDR3 protein is CASSQLPLFYEQYF. The DNA for the CDR3 is TGCGCCAGCAGCCAACTTCCCCTTTTCTACGAGCAGTACTTC. The J gene is TRBJ2-7, the V gene TRBV4-1, with D hard to call. This CDR3 has 14 amino acids. With 2 bases removed from V and 3 bases from J, the gap between germline ends came to 11 bases. Germline V gene lookup returns CDR1 MGHRA and CDR2 YSYEKL.

This sequence joins TRBV6-5 and TRBJ2-3, with D maybe TRBD2 (6 bases). The V and J ends lost 8 bases and 6 bases respectively, with 24 bases between them. This CDR3 has 16 residues. The V gene's germline CDR1 is MNHEY and CDR2 SVGAGI. CDR3 DNA: TGTGCCAGCCAAGCGGCGGGCGGGAATTTATGGGATACGCAGTATTTT. Translation gives CASQAAGGNLWDTQYF.

There are a few counts of this clonotype. The chain's CDR3 is CAISGPGSLPYNEQFF. CDR3 coding DNA: TGTGCCATCAGTGGCCCGGGGTCGCTCCCCTACAATGAGCAGTTCTTC. This chain connects TRBV10-3 to TRBJ2-1; weak D call: TRBD2 (5 bases). The CDR3 has 16 amino acids. CDR1 and CDR2 (germline): ENHRY, SYGVKD. The V end lost 4 bases, the J end lost 2 bases, and 15 bases lay between the germline ends.

CDR3 DNA: TGTGCCAGCAGCGTTTTTGGCGGGGGGGCCGATGAGCAGTTCTTC. Translating gives CASSVFGGGADEQFF. The chain carries TRBV9 and TRBJ2-1; 9 bases fit TRBD2. V was clipped by 2 bases and J by 8 bases; unmatched bases: 8. The CDR3 is 15 amino acids. Germline CDR1 and CDR2: SGDLS and YYNGEE.

The chain recombines TRBV20-1 with TRBJ2-7; D uncertain. The CDR3 loop spans 13 amino acids. With 0 bases removed from V and 2 bases from J, the gap between germline ends came to 8 bases. Germline V CDR1 and CDR2: DFQATT, SNEGSKA (reference sequence). CDR3 sequence: CSARDPLAYEQYF. CDR3 bases: TGCAGTGCTAGAGATCCCCTAGCCTACGAGCAGTACTTC.